The present T cell receptor (beta chain) was sequenced within a study of T cells in Graves' hyperthyroidism and ophthalmopathy. Findings and limits, study-wide: Among thyroid clonotypes expanded above 0.001, most also appeared in blood.

Uncontrolled infection, other autoimmune disease, pregnancy or lactation barred patients from enrollment. This clonotype was counted at least ten times. Its antigen is unidentified. TCR beta CDR3 sequences were amplified from RNA transcripts. First-round RT-PCR with HTBI primers amplified the TCR CDR3 region. MiXCR was run by TCRdb on the multiplex PCR reads, yielding one entry per CDR3 protein. Of about 360,000 distinct CDR3 sequences listed, about 12% are singletons. This receptor was obtained from a woman aged 18-29 years with Graves' hyperthyroidism. Sequenced: blood.

The DNA for the CDR3 is TGCAGTGCTAGTTGGCTAGCGGGAGTCGAGCAGTACTTC. Protein sequence: CSASWLAGVEQYF. This chain uses TRBV20-1 with TRBJ2-7, with TRBD2 identical over 10 bases. The germline gives CDR1 DFQATT, CDR2 SNEGSKA (reference sequence). The CDR3 sequence is 13 residues long. Losses at the gene ends were 3 bases for V and 6 bases for J; bases not matched to a gene: 5.